This T cell receptor (beta chain) appears in the sequencing data of a study of cytomegalovirus exposure and HLA in healthy donors. The germline V and J ends were trimmed by 2 bases and 0 bases, with 14 bases remaining between them. The CDR3 covers 16 residues. Germline V gene lookup returns CDR1 MNHNY and CDR2 SVGAGI (reference sequence). Clones were read by immunoSEQ multiplex PCR, and TCRdb kept only the in-frame ones, dropping some. Among 120,000 to 150,000 clones listed, about 87% were seen once. This sequence originates from a man between 18 and 35 years old in good health and CMV-seropositive. Specimen: PBMCs. The rearrangement links TRBV6-6 to TRBJ2-7, with D possibly TRBD2 on 5 matching bases. The CDR3 sequence is CASSYVVLGSSYEQYF. In nucleotides, the CDR3 is TGTGCCAGCAGTTACGTGGTACTAGGTAGCTCCTACGAGCAGTACTTC.